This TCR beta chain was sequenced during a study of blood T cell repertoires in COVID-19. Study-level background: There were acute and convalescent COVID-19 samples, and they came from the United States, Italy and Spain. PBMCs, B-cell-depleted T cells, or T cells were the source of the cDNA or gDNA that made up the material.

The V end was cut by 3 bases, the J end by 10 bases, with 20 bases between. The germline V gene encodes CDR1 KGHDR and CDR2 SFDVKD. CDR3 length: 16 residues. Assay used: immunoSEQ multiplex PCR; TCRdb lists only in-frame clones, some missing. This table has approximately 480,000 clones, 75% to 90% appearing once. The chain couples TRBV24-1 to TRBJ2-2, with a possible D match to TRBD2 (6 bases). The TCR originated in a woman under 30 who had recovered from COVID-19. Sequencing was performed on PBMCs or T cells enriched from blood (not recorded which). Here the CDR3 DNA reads TGTGCCACCAGTGATGTTGGGGCAGGGACTTCCCTGGAGCTGTTTTTT. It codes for CATSDVGAGTSLELFF.